What follows are 31 T cell receptor beta chains derived from one specimen sequenced in a study of T cell changes during pregnancy in multiple sclerosis. Measured with immunoSEQ multiplex PCR; TCRdb has only the in-frame clones, and not every one. In the table there are about 75,000 clones, about 94% of which are singletons. The starting material was CD4+ T cells from peripheral blood mononuclear cells, obtained after pregnancy. These receptors were collected from a female donor with multiple sclerosis, enrolled in a pregnancy study.

V is TRBV2 and J is TRBJ2-1; 7 positions agree with TRBD2. The germline V gene encodes CDR1 SNHLY and CDR2 FYNNEI. With 7 bases clipped from V and 0 bases from J, the junction kept 12 bases outside the gene matches. The CDR3 loop spans 17 amino acids. The CDR3 DNA reads as TGTGCCAGCAACAGCTATAGCGGGCCGAGCTCCTACAATGAGCAGTTCTTC. Encoded protein: CASNSYSGPSSYNEQFF.

This chain uses TRBV18 with TRBJ2-1; TRBD1 agrees at 9 bases. V dropped 0 bases and J dropped 9; count of bases not matched to a gene: 6. The CDR3 is 15 residues long. CDR1 and CDR2 from the germline V gene are KGHSH and LQKENI. CDR3 region: CASSPPDRGFSEQFF. In DNA form, the CDR3 reads TGTGCCAGCTCACCACCGGACAGGGGTTTCAGTGAGCAGTTCTTC.

The chain carries TRBV7-2 and TRBJ2-7, with D unclear. V gave up 5 bases and J gave up 0 bases, with 17 bases separating them. The germline gives CDR1 SGHTA, CDR2 FQGNSA. The CDR3 covers 16 residues. DNA for the CDR3: TGTGCCAGCAGCGGAGTCCGGCTGAGGAGCTCCTACGAGCAGTACTTC. Translated: CASSGVRLRSSYEQYF.

The chain recombines TRBV7-6 with TRBJ2-5, with D possibly matching TRBD2 (6 bases). V was shortened by 2 bases and J by 4 bases, with 8 bases between the two germline ends. The germline CDR1 and CDR2 sequences are SGHVS and FNYEAQ. The CDR3 loop spans 13 amino acids. CDR3 sequence reads: CASSLKAGETQYF. Here the CDR3 DNA reads TGTGCCAGCAGCTTAAAAGCGGGAGAGACCCAGTACTTC.

The V and J genes are TRBV21-1 and TRBJ1-2; TRBD1 was called by the table and not checked on the DNA. TRBV21-1 is a known pseudogene. This CDR3 is 16 amino acids long. DNA of the CDR3: TGTGCCAGCAGCAAACCGGGACAGCGCGGGCACTATGGCTACACCTTC. This sequence encodes CASSKPGQRGHYGYTF.

The chain carries TRBV7-9 and TRBJ2-1, with 8 bases that match TRBD2. CDR1 is SEHNR and CDR2 is FQNEAQ in the germline V gene (reference sequence). Losses at the gene ends were 5 bases for V and 6 bases for J; bases not matched to a gene: 12. The CDR3 spans 16 residues. CDR3 loop: CASSRRGGALVNEQFF. The CDR3 DNA reads TGTGCCAGCAGCCGCCGGGGGGGCGCATTGGTCAATGAGCAGTTCTTC.

V gene TRBV29-1 combines with J gene TRBJ1-2; D might be TRBD1 (6 bases). V was trimmed by 3 bases and J by 2 bases, leaving 7 bases between them. The germline V gene has CDR1 SQVTM and CDR2 ANQGSEA. The CDR3 is 12 amino acids. The chain's CDR3 is CSVEDSNYGYTF. The CDR3 region has the DNA TGCAGCGTTGAGGACAGCAACTATGGCTACACCTTC. The variable domain in full, with the rest retrieved from reference TRBV29-1 and TRBJ1-2, is SAVISQKPSRDICQRGTSLTIQCQVDSQVTMMFWYRQQPGQSLTLIATANQGSEATYESGFVIDKFPISRPNLTFSTLTVSNMSPEDSSIYLCSVEDSNYGYTFGSGTRLTVV.

V usage is TRBV19 and J usage is TRBJ2-5, with 8 nucleotides matching TRBD2. The germline V gene has CDR1 LNHDA and CDR2 SQIVND (reference sequence). After removal of 0 bases from V and 2 bases from J, the junction contained 17 bases not matched to a gene. CDR3 size: 20 residues. The CDR3 protein is CASSIDYKREKVQWQETQYF. The CDR3 DNA follows: TGTGCCAGTAGTATAGATTACAAGCGGGAGAAGGTCCAGTGGCAAGAGACCCAGTACTTC.

This clone has only one observation. This sequence joins TRBV7-3 and TRBJ2-2; D remains unclear. This CDR3 region has 15 residues. Germline V lookup: CDR1 SGHTA, CDR2 FQGTGA. Trimming removed 0 bases at V and 3 bases at J, with 8 bases between. This CDR3 is CASSLTQLDTGELFF. In nucleotides, the CDR3 is TGTGCCAGCAGCTTAACGCAGTTGGACACCGGGGAGCTGTTTTTT.

The rearrangement joins TRBV18 to TRBJ2-3, with TRBD2 matching over 7 bases. J gave up 1 base and V 3 bases, and 10 bases lay outside the gene matches. CDR1 and CDR2 from the germline V gene are KGHSH and LQKENI. The CDR3 spans 17 residues. The CDR3 region is CASSPYATSYGTDTQYF. The CDR3 DNA reads as TGTGCCAGCTCACCTTACGCGACTAGCTATGGCACAGATACGCAGTATTTT. Looking up the rest from reference TRBV18 and TRBJ2-3 gives the full variable domain: NAGVMQNPRHLVRRRGQEARLRCSPMKGHSHVYWYRQLPEEGLKFMVYLQKENIIDESGMPKERFSAEFPKEGPSILRIQQVVRGDSAAYFCASSPYATSYGTDTQYFGPGTRLTVL.

The chain links TRBV7-9 to TRBJ1-1; 7 positions agree with TRBD1. J was trimmed by 0 bases and V by 5 bases; bases with no gene match: 3. This CDR3 is built from 14 residues. CDR1 SEHNR and CDR2 FQNEAQ come from the germline V gene (reference sequence). The DNA of the CDR3 is TGTGCCAGCAGCCGGGACAGAATGAACACTGAAGCTTTCTTT. It specifies CASSRDRMNTEAFF.

The chain's CDR3 is CASWTGLKAFF. The DNA of the CDR3 is TGTGCCAGCTGGACAGGGTTAAAGGCTTTCTTT. The V call is TRBV19, the J call TRBJ1-1, with 8 nucleotides matching TRBD1. The CDR3 is 11 amino acids. Germline-derived CDR1 and CDR2 are LNHDA and SQIVND (reference sequence). V was pared by 9 bases and J by 11 bases, with 8 bases of the junction left unmatched.

V gene TRBV7-2 combines with J gene TRBJ2-1, with D tentatively TRBD2 (5 bases). The CDR3 is 14 amino acids. The germline gives CDR1 SGHTA, CDR2 FQGNSA. V was clipped by 1 base and J by 7 bases, with 11 bases between them. In nucleotides, the CDR3 is TGTGCCAGCAGCTTAGATGTGGCGGGTAATGAGCAGTTCTTC. This codes for CASSLDVAGNEQFF. The complete variable domain, with remaining parts taken from reference TRBV7-2 and TRBJ2-1, reads GAGVSQSPSNKVTEKGKDVELRCDPISGHTALYWYRQSLGQGLEFLIYFQGNSAPDKSGLPSDRFSAERTGGSVSTLTIQRTQQEDSAVYLCASSLDVAGNEQFFGPGTRLTVL.

This chain connects TRBV7-9 to TRBJ2-2; 7 nucleotides line up with TRBD2. The CDR3 is 15 amino acids. V lost 5 bases to trimming and J lost 4 bases; unmatched junction nucleotides: 7. The V gene's germline CDR1 is SEHNR and CDR2 FQNEAQ (reference sequence). The DNA for the CDR3 is TGTGCCAGCAGCCCTATCGGGAGGAGCACCGGGGAGCTGTTTTTT. It encodes CASSPIGRSTGELFF.

The V gene is TRBV10-2, the J gene TRBJ1-4, with 8 bases matching TRBD1. Per the germline V gene, CDR1 is WSHSY and CDR2 is SAAADI. V gave up 5 bases and J gave up 6 bases; unmatched junction bases: 2. The CDR3 length is 13 residues. CDR3 sequence: CASSSGGYEKLFF. Written as DNA, the CDR3 is TGCGCCAGCAGTTCAGGGGGCTATGAAAAACTGTTTTTT.

This chain uses TRBV18 with TRBJ2-2, with D uncertain. Germline CDR1 reads KGHSH; CDR2 reads LQKENI. The CDR3 is made up of 13 amino acids. Trimming took 3 bases from V and 6 from J, leaving 8 bases between them. The CDR3 DNA is TGTGCCAGCTCACCGCACACCGCCGGGGAGCTGTTTTTT. It codes for CASSPHTAGELFF.

This clone has only a few counts. V and J are TRBV30 and TRBJ1-1, with D perhaps matching TRBD1 (6 bases). Germline-derived CDR1 and CDR2 are GTSNPN and SVGIG (reference sequence). The CDR3 is 16 residues long. Trimming stripped 0 bases from V and 2 bases from J, with 16 bases between. The chain's CDR3 is CAWSVLAGAFNTEAFF. The CDR3 nucleotides are TGTGCCTGGAGTGTACTTGCAGGGGCCTTTAACACTGAAGCTTTCTTT.

The rearrangement uses TRBV18 and TRBJ2-3; 9 bases are a match to TRBD2. The CDR3 is 15 residues long. Trimming at V came to 2 bases and at J to 1 base, leaving 1 base not matched to a gene. Germline V CDR1 and CDR2: KGHSH, LQKENI. This chain's CDR3 is CASSPIAGGTDTQYF. The CDR3 nucleotides are TGTGCCAGCTCACCAATAGCGGGAGGCACAGATACGCAGTATTTT. The whole variable domain, remainder taken from reference TRBV18 and TRBJ2-3, is NAGVMQNPRHLVRRRGQEARLRCSPMKGHSHVYWYRQLPEEGLKFMVYLQKENIIDESGMPKERFSAEFPKEGPSILRIQQVVRGDSAAYFCASSPIAGGTDTQYFGPGTRLTVL.

The CDR3 bases are TGCGCCAGCACCGGGCGTGTGGGAGGAGGGACAGATACGCAGTATTTT. Its protein product is CASTGRVGGGTDTQYF. The chain joins TRBV5-1 to TRBJ2-3, with D possibly being TRBD2 (6 bases). Germline V gene sequence: CDR1 SGHRS, CDR2 YFSETQ. CDR3 length equals 16 residues. Trimming took 6 bases from V and 3 from J, leaving 20 bases between them.

This clone was recorded a few times. The chain is built from TRBV30 and TRBJ1-1, with 8 bases that match TRBD1. The J segment lost 5 bases and the V segment lost 0 bases, leaving 11 bases of the junction unmatched. Germline V gene data show CDR1 as GTSNPN and CDR2 as SVGIG (reference sequence). This CDR3 is built from 16 residues. The CDR3 region is CAWSVRQGRSGTEAFF. CDR3 nucleotide sequence: TGTGCCTGGAGTGTAAGACAGGGGCGGTCGGGTACTGAAGCTTTCTTT.

This clone was recorded only once. CDR3 residues: CASSSSGRYEQYF. For the CDR3, the DNA is TGTGCCAGCAGTTCCAGCGGCCGATACGAGCAGTACTTC. V usage is TRBV27 and J usage is TRBJ2-5; possible D gene TRBD2, 5 bases. Near its end, the DNA agrees better with TRBJ2-7, so the J call may be wrong. The CDR3 extends over 13 amino acids. Germline loops: CDR1 MNHEY, CDR2 SMNVEV (reference sequence).

The chain is built from TRBV18 and TRBJ2-1, with TRBD1 as a possible D gene (6 bases). Germline CDR1 and CDR2: KGHSH and LQKENI. Trimming took off 1 base at V and 0 bases at J, with 19 bases between the two ends. There are 19 residues in the CDR3. Written as DNA, the CDR3 is TGTGCCAGCTCACCACTCACAGGGACGGTAGGGAGCTCCTACAATGAGCAGTTCTTC. It is translated as CASSPLTGTVGSSYNEQFF.

V usage is TRBV7-9 and J usage is TRBJ2-7; 7 bases line up with TRBD1. V lost 3 bases and J lost 5; bases outside the gene matches: 7. The V gene's germline CDR1 is SEHNR and CDR2 FQNEAQ (reference sequence). This CDR3 is 14 amino acids long. The CDR3 region has the DNA TGTGCCAGCAGCTTCGGGACAGAAAGTGACGAGCAGTACTTC. The encoded protein is CASSFGTESDEQYF. Together with reference TRBV7-9 and TRBJ2-7, the CDR3 gives the full variable domain: DTGVSQNPRHKITKRGQNVTFRCDPISEHNRLYWYRQTLGQGPEFLTYFQNEAQLEKSRLLSDRFSAERPKGSFSTLEIQRTEQGDSAMYLCASSFGTESDEQYFGPGTRLTVT.

This sequence joins TRBV7-3 and TRBJ2-2, with 7 positions matching TRBD1. The CDR3 contains 13 residues. Germline V lookup: CDR1 SGHTA, CDR2 FQGTGA. Trimming took 4 bases from V and 6 from J; bases not matched to a gene: 2. CDR3 sequence (DNA): TGTGCCAGCAGCTCCCAGGGGGCCGGGGAGCTGTTTTTT. Protein product: CASSSQGAGELFF. The variable domain in full, with the rest retrieved from reference TRBV7-3 and TRBJ2-2, is GAGVSQTPSNKVTEKGKYVELRCDPISGHTALYWYRQSLGQGPEFLIYFQGTGAADDSGLPNDRFFAVRPEGSVSTLKIQRTERGDSAVYLCASSSQGAGELFFGEGSRLTVL.

J is TRBJ1-2 and V is TRBV25-1; 8 bases fit TRBD1. The CDR3 runs to 16 residues. Trimming cost V 1 base and J 4 bases; bases outside gene matches: 8. Germline CDR1 is MGHDK and CDR2 is SYGVNS. The CDR3 reads CASSEWVSGQGYGYTF. The CDR3 DNA is TGTGCCAGCAGTGAATGGGTTTCTGGACAGGGCTATGGCTACACCTTC.

The chain recombines TRBV2 with TRBJ1-5, with D uncertain. The CDR3 contains 15 residues. V shed 3 bases and J shed 4 bases, with 13 bases lying between them. Germline V gives CDR1 SNHLY, CDR2 FYNNEI. In nucleotides, the CDR3 is TGTGCCAGCAGTGATGACAACTCTTGGAATCAGCCCCAGCATTTT. It specifies CASSDDNSWNQPQHF.

This clone was detected only once. This chain uses TRBV6-6 with TRBJ1-1, with TRBD1 matching over 7 bases. CDR3 length equals 14 residues. CDR1 is MNHNY and CDR2 is SVGAGI in the germline V gene (reference sequence). The trim removed 8 bases at V and 2 bases at J, leaving 8 bases unmatched. The CDR3, as DNA: TGTGCCAGCCAAATACAGGGGCTAAACACTGAAGCTTTCTTT. Translated: CASQIQGLNTEAFF.

This clone turned up a few times. The chain joins TRBV2 to TRBJ2-1; tentative D call: TRBD1 (5 bases). Germline assignment: CDR1 SNHLY and CDR2 FYNNEI. Trimming shortened V by 5 bases and J by 7 bases, and 9 bases separated the two germline ends. The CDR3 extends over 12 amino acids. CDR3 bases: TGTGCCAGCAGTAACCAGGGAAATGAGCAGTTCTTC. It translates to CASSNQGNEQFF.

This chain uses TRBV5-4 with TRBJ2-3; D might be TRBD1 (7 bases). This CDR3 region has 16 residues. CDR1 is SGHNT, CDR2 YYREEE, per germline (reference sequence). Trimming removed 7 bases at V and 4 bases at J, with 22 bases between. Here the CDR3 reads CASGRGLAKQSDTQYF. The CDR3 DNA is TGTGCCAGCGGAAGGGGGCTAGCGAAGCAGTCAGATACGCAGTATTTT.

The chain carries TRBV7-9 and TRBJ1-4; D uncertain. Germline V gene sequence: CDR1 SEHNR, CDR2 FQNEAQ (reference sequence). The CDR3 loop spans 15 amino acids. Trimming shortened V by 5 bases and J by 3 bases, and 13 bases separated the two germline ends. CDR3 loop: CASSGKGGPNEKLFF. The CDR3 nucleotides are TGTGCCAGCAGCGGCAAGGGAGGGCCTAATGAAAAACTGTTTTTT.

This clone has only one observation. The V call is TRBV7-8, the J call TRBJ2-3; the match to TRBD2 covers 14 bases. The V segment lost 3 bases and the J segment 4 bases; nucleotides outside the gene matches: 0. The V gene's germline CDR1 is SGHVS and CDR2 FQNEAQ. The CDR3 contains 15 residues. The CDR3 loop is CASSLGLAGADTQYF. The DNA of the CDR3 is TGTGCCAGCAGCTTGGGACTAGCGGGGGCAGATACGCAGTATTTT.